This TCR beta chain is drawn from a study of T cell responses to AZD1222 COVID-19 vaccine. Study results and caveats: Reports indicate that nearly half of spike-specific TCRs are directed at unmutated variant regions. The span of vaccine-associated CD4 TCRs extended across spike, with dominance at 160-218 and 743-854.

Clones were sequenced by immunoSEQ multiplex PCR, and TCRdb holds only the in-frame ones, with some missing. The table includes around 110,000 clones, roughly 92% detected once. Concerning this clone itself: Its antigen is currently unknown.

The sample consisted of peripheral blood, taken 28 days after the second AZD1222 dose. The sequence was collected from an adult who received the AZD1222 COVID-19 vaccine.

The CDR3 reads CASSFDSQNTEAFF. CDR3 nucleotide sequence: TGTGCCAGCAGCTTTGACAGCCAGAACACTGAAGCTTTCTTT. The chain links TRBV7-8 to TRBJ1-1; perhaps TRBD1 as D (5 bases). This CDR3 spans 14 amino acids. The V end lost 3 bases, the J end lost 1 base, and 9 bases lay between the germline ends. Germline V lookup: CDR1 SGHVS, CDR2 FQNEAQ. Variable domain in full (rest from reference TRBV7-8 and TRBJ1-1): GAGVSQSPRYKVAKRGQDVALRCDPISGHVSLFWYQQALGQGPEFLTYFQNEAQLDKSGLPSDRFFAERPEGSVSTLKIQRTQQEDSAVYLCASSFDSQNTEAFFGQGTRLTVV.